Presented here are 32 T cell receptor beta chains from one specimen sequenced in a study of graft-versus-host responses after intestinal transplantation. The table came from immunoSEQ multiplex PCR; TCRdb's copy has only in-frame clones and leaves some out. Of approximately 20,000 clones listed, around 92% were seen once; the top ten hold 43%. This sample comprised PBMCs, obtained around 37 weeks after intestinal transplant. These receptors came from a human patient who received an intestinal transplant, so some T cells may come from the graft donor.

V gene TRBV28 combines with J gene TRBJ1-6; D is unresolved. Germline V gene sequence: CDR1 MDHEN, CDR2 SYDVKM. V shed 3 bases and J shed 5 bases, with 11 bases lying between them. This CDR3 has 15 residues. CDR3 nucleotides: TGTGCCAGCAGTTTCCGGCAGGTTAATAATTCACCCCTCCACTTT. Its translation is CASSFRQVNNSPLHF.

This chain connects TRBV28 to TRBJ2-3; 13 bases fit TRBD2. CDR1 and CDR2 from the germline V gene are MDHEN and SYDVKM. J was trimmed by 3 bases and V by 4 bases; bases with no gene match: 10. The CDR3 spans 18 residues. Here the CDR3 reads CASSSGTSGIGGTDTQYF. The CDR3 bases are TGTGCCAGCAGTTCTGGGACTAGCGGGATTGGGGGAACAGATACGCAGTATTTT.

The chain combines TRBV27 with TRBJ2-7; D might be TRBD1 (5 bases). Between the trimmed V and J ends, which lost 4 bases and 4 bases, there was a span of 8 bases. Germline loops: CDR1 MNHEY, CDR2 SMNVEV (reference sequence). The CDR3 runs 12 residues. As DNA, the CDR3 is TGTGCCAGCAGTTCGAGACAGTACGAGCAGTACTTC. Protein: CASSSRQYEQYF.

This sequence joins TRBV10-1 and TRBJ2-7, with 9 bases identical to TRBD1. This CDR3 region has 18 residues. V dropped 3 bases and J dropped 4; count of bases not matched to a gene: 16. The germline V gene has CDR1 WNHNN and CDR2 SYGVQD (reference sequence). Here the CDR3 DNA reads TGCGCCAGCAGTGACCCCCCCCCGAAGGGACAGGGTTTATACGAGCAGTACTTC. Translated, it gives CASSDPPPKGQGLYEQYF.

The chain links TRBV6-1 to TRBJ1-2; D uncertain. This CDR3 has 13 amino acids. The V end lost 2 bases, the J end lost 5 bases, and 9 bases lay between the germline ends. CDR1 is MNHNS and CDR2 is SASEGT in the germline V gene. The CDR3 sequence is CASSESQRYGYTF. The CDR3, as DNA: TGTGCCAGCAGTGAATCTCAGCGGTATGGCTACACCTTC.

The gene calls are TRBV7-9 and TRBJ2-5; D possibly corresponds to TRBD2 (5 bases). This CDR3 is built from 16 residues. The V and J ends lost 5 bases and 0 bases respectively, with 16 bases between them. Germline CDR1 SEHNR, CDR2 FQNEAQ (reference sequence). This CDR3 is CASSLRANLYQETQYF. CDR3 DNA sequence: TGTGCCAGCAGCCTGAGGGCAAACCTGTACCAAGAGACCCAGTACTTC.

The rearrangement uses TRBV7-9 and TRBJ1-2; D is unresolved. Germline CDR1 SEHNR, CDR2 FQNEAQ (reference sequence). Trimming removed 5 bases at V and 4 bases at J, with 17 bases between. The CDR3 covers 15 residues. The CDR3 is CASSPRTGIAYGYTF. The CDR3 bases are TGTGCCAGCAGCCCCCGGACCGGGATCGCCTATGGCTACACCTTC.

This chain connects TRBV21-1 to TRBJ2-1; TRBD1, the table's D call, was not compared with the DNA. TRBV21-1 is deemed a pseudogene. The CDR3 runs to 21 residues. The CDR3 is CASSKLFKTGGLICSYNEQFF. The CDR3 coding sequence is TGTGCCAGCAGCAAACTTTTTAAAACAGGGGGGTTAATTTGCTCCTACAATGAGCAGTTCTTC.

This chain links TRBV11-2 with TRBJ2-2; 8 positions agree with TRBD2. The CDR3 is 18 amino acids. Unmatched junction bases numbered 13, after V lost 5 bases and J lost 2 bases. Germline CDR1 and CDR2: SGHAT and FQNNGV. The DNA of the CDR3 is TGTGCCAGCAGCCTCCGGGGGGGGCTAGCCGGTAACACCGGGGAGCTGTTTTTT. This gives the protein CASSLRGGLAGNTGELFF.

This rearrangement joins TRBV5-4 to TRBJ2-7; 9 bases line up with TRBD1. The CDR3 extends over 16 amino acids. Looked up from germline, CDR1 is SGHNT and CDR2 is YYREEE (reference sequence). Unmatched junction bases numbered 9, after V lost 1 base and J lost 4 bases. DNA of the CDR3: TGTGCCAGCAGCTTGATGCTTGGACAGGGGCAATACGAGCAGTACTTC. Its protein product is CASSLMLGQGQYEQYF.

The V gene is TRBV4-2, the J gene TRBJ2-1; D may be TRBD2 (6 bases). With 2 bases removed from V and 6 bases from J, the gap between germline ends came to 17 bases. The CDR3 sequence is 16 residues long. CDR1 and CDR2 from the germline V gene are LGHNA and YNFKEQ. The CDR3 sequence is CASSQFSEGRLNEQFF. CDR3 DNA: TGTGCCAGCAGCCAATTCTCGGAGGGGAGGCTCAATGAGCAGTTCTTC.

In its sample, this clone was seen a few times. The gene calls are TRBV6-1 and TRBJ1-5; a possible D gene is TRBD1 (5 bases). This CDR3 comprises 14 residues. Germline V gene sequence: CDR1 MNHNS, CDR2 SASEGT. Trimming took 10 bases from V and 2 from J, leaving 15 bases between them. The CDR3 DNA sequence: TGTGCCACCCTGGGGGGTAATCGCAATCAGCCCCAGCATTTT. It encodes CATLGGNRNQPQHF.

The chain employs TRBV28 and TRBJ2-5, with D perhaps matching TRBD1 (5 bases). CDR1 and CDR2 (germline): MDHEN, SYDVKM. The CDR3 length is 15 residues. V shed 2 bases and J shed 4 bases, with 14 bases lying between them. CDR3 bases: TGTGCCAGCAGTTTAGCAGGGTCGATTCGAGAGACCCAGTACTTC. Translating it yields CASSLAGSIRETQYF.

V usage is TRBV5-4 and J usage is TRBJ2-2; D call uncertain. The CDR3 loop spans 17 amino acids. V lost 1 base and J lost 0, with 13 bases in between. CDR1 SGHNT and CDR2 YYREEE come from the germline V gene (reference sequence). The CDR3 DNA reads TGTGCCAGCAGCTTGTTTCCGGCAGATGCGAACACCGGGGAGCTGTTTTTT. It codes for CASSLFPADANTGELFF.

Only a few counts were recorded for this clone. This sequence joins TRBV6-6 and TRBJ2-1; 10 bases fit TRBD2. CDR3 length equals 15 residues. Germline CDR1 reads MNHNY; CDR2 reads SVGAGI (reference sequence). Trimming removed 4 bases from V and 7 bases from J; junction bases left unmatched: 7. Here the CDR3 DNA reads TGTGCCAGCAGTTCCGTAGCGGGAGGAGGGAATGAGCAGTTCTTC. This encodes CASSSVAGGGNEQFF.

The DNA for the CDR3 is TGTGCCAGCAGCACTAGTCCCCGAGAGACCCAGTACTTC. This encodes CASSTSPRETQYF. This chain joins TRBV27 and TRBJ2-5; tentative D call: TRBD2 (5 bases). CDR1 MNHEY and CDR2 SMNVEV come from the germline V gene (reference sequence). V lost 6 bases and J 4 bases, leaving 12 bases between the germline ends. The CDR3 has 13 residues.

The sample holds one count of this clone. This chain joins TRBV7-9 and TRBJ2-7; D gene unclear. The CDR3 loop spans 13 amino acids. Trimming took off 1 base at V and 5 bases at J, with 9 bases between the two ends. From germline, CDR1 is SEHNR and CDR2 FQNEAQ (reference sequence). The CDR3 reads CASSLVAENEQYF. The CDR3 DNA reads TGTGCCAGCAGCTTAGTCGCGGAAAACGAGCAGTACTTC.

The V gene is TRBV19, the J gene TRBJ2-2; the D gene could be TRBD1 or TRBD2 (6 bases each). Germline V gives CDR1 LNHDA, CDR2 SQIVND (reference sequence). Trimming pared 11 bases from V and 5 bases from J, leaving 33 bases between. This CDR3 spans 19 amino acids. CDR3 in amino acids: CASSAGAGVPWGDTGELFF. CDR3 DNA sequence: TGTGCCTCTTCCGCAGGGGCAGGGGTCCCGTGGGGGGATACCGGGGAGCTGTTTTTT.

As for this clone: One end of the junction is discordant with germline, which a read error may explain. This chain uses TRBV6-5 with TRBJ1-1; D ambiguous. The germline V gene has CDR1 MNHEY and CDR2 SVGAGI. The CDR3 consists of 15 residues. For the CDR3, the DNA is TGTGCCAGCAGTTACTCCATTGTGGGGAACATTGAAGCTTTCTTT. Protein: CASSYSIVGNIEAFF.

The chain combines TRBV6-1 with TRBJ1-1; no firm D call. Germline V CDR1 and CDR2: MNHNS, SASEGT. This CDR3 is 13 amino acids long. The V and J ends lost 2 bases and 4 bases respectively, with 8 bases between them. CDR3 in DNA: TGTGCCAGCAGTGAACTGGGGTCCACTGAAGCTTTCTTT. Protein: CASSELGSTEAFF.

The CDR3 loop is CASSPGLAAIRETQYF. The CDR3 DNA follows: TGTGCCAGCAGCCCGGGACTAGCGGCCATTAGAGAGACCCAGTACTTC. This sequence joins TRBV7-9 and TRBJ2-5, with 11 positions matching TRBD2. The CDR3 runs to 16 residues. CDR1 SEHNR and CDR2 FQNEAQ come from the germline V gene (reference sequence). The V segment lost 5 bases and the J segment 4 bases; nucleotides outside the gene matches: 9.

This clone was detected once. The CDR3 DNA reads as TGTGCCAGCAGCTCCACAACGGCCGGGGAGCAGTACTTC. It translates to CASSSTTAGEQYF. The genes are TRBV9 and TRBJ2-7, with D uncertain. This CDR3 is built from 13 residues. Trimming left V 4 bases short and J 7 bases short, with 15 bases between. Germline loops: CDR1 SGDLS, CDR2 YYNGEE. The full variable domain, rest sourced from reference TRBV9 and TRBJ2-7, is DSGVTQTPKHLITATGQRVTLRCSPRSGDLSVYWYQQSLDQGLQFLIQYYNGEERAKGNILERFSAQQFPDLHSELNLSSLELGDSALYFCASSSTTAGEQYFGPGTRLTVT.

The chain combines TRBV19 with TRBJ1-1; D may be TRBD1 (5 bases). CDR1 is LNHDA and CDR2 is SQIVND in the germline V gene (reference sequence). Trimming pared 2 bases from V and 0 bases from J, leaving 13 bases between. The CDR3 loop spans 16 amino acids. The CDR3 spells CASSIKPGLLNTEAFF. Here the CDR3 DNA reads TGTGCCAGTAGTATAAAGCCGGGACTGCTGAACACTGAAGCTTTCTTT.

The J gene is TRBJ2-7, the V gene TRBV6-1; 7 nucleotides agree with TRBD1. Per the germline V gene, CDR1 is MNHNS and CDR2 is SASEGT. The CDR3 covers 14 residues. Losses at the gene ends were 6 bases for V and 2 bases for J; bases not matched to a gene: 7. The CDR3 DNA sequence: TGTGCCAGCAGCCCGAACAGGGGAGCCTACGAGCAGTACTTC. Residues: CASSPNRGAYEQYF.

The chain couples TRBV29-1 to TRBJ1-2; 9 nucleotides line up with TRBD1. The V and J ends lost 3 bases and 2 bases, in that order; junction bases with no gene match: 7. The germline CDR1 and CDR2 sequences are SQVTM and ANQGSEA. The CDR3 is 15 amino acids. CDR3 sequence (DNA): TGCAGCGTTGAGGGGGGGACAGGGAAGAACTATGGCTACACCTTC. It specifies CSVEGGTGKNYGYTF.

The rearrangement joins TRBV4-1 to TRBJ2-7, with TRBD2 identical over 9 bases. CDR1 and CDR2 (germline): MGHRA, YSYEKL. This CDR3 spans 14 amino acids. With V trimmed by 3 bases and J by 5 bases, 5 bases remained unmatched. This CDR3 is CASSHLAGVDEQYF. CDR3 nucleotides: TGCGCCAGCAGCCATTTAGCGGGAGTAGACGAGCAGTACTTC.

This chain uses TRBV27 with TRBJ2-7; 9 bases map to TRBD1. Germline CDR1 MNHEY, CDR2 SMNVEV (reference sequence). This CDR3 is 15 amino acids long. V lost 7 bases to trimming and J lost 6 bases; unmatched junction nucleotides: 13. This CDR3 reads CASKPPGQGFPEQYF. The CDR3 DNA reads as TGTGCCAGCAAACCTCCGGGACAGGGTTTTCCCGAGCAGTACTTC.

The rearrangement joins TRBV5-6 to TRBJ2-7; D is perhaps TRBD1 (6 bases). The CDR3 sequence is 13 residues long. The germline gives CDR1 SGHDT, CDR2 YYEEEE. Deletions cut 4 bases from V and 7 bases from J, with 15 bases between. In DNA form, the CDR3 reads TGTGCCAGCAGCCAAACGGGACACCTGGAGCAGTACTTC. It codes for CASSQTGHLEQYF.

The genes are TRBV19 and TRBJ1-2, with D perhaps TRBD1 (5 bases). V lost 4 bases, J lost 4 bases, and 10 bases lay in between. CDR1 and CDR2 (germline): LNHDA, SQIVND (reference sequence). This CDR3 is built from 13 residues. In DNA form, the CDR3 reads TGTGCCAGTAGTACCGGGCAGGGCTATGGCTACACCTTC. Encoded protein: CASSTGQGYGYTF. Based on the CDR3 plus reference TRBV19 and TRBJ1-2, the full variable domain is DGGITQSPKYLFRKEGQNVTLSCEQNLNHDAMYWYRQDPGQGLRLIYYSQIVNDFQKGDIAEGYSVSREKKESFPLTVTSAQKNPTAFYLCASSTGQGYGYTFGSGTRLTVV.

This clone has only one observation. The chain uses TRBV5-1 and TRBJ2-3; D may correspond to TRBD1 or TRBD2 (6 bases each). CDR1 is SGHRS, CDR2 YFSETQ, per germline. The CDR3 loop spans 15 amino acids. Between the trimmed V and J ends, which lost 4 bases and 2 bases, there was a span of 14 bases. CDR3 in DNA: TGCGCCAGCAGCCCAAGGGGGGCGTTCACAGATACGCAGTATTTT. It codes for CASSPRGAFTDTQYF.

This clone was picked up one time. The CDR3 DNA is TGCGCCAGCAGCCAAGATTTTGACCTGGGGTACGAGCAGTACTTC. It encodes CASSQDFDLGYEQYF. V usage is TRBV4-1 and J usage is TRBJ2-7; D is unresolved. Between the trimmed V and J ends, which lost 0 bases and 4 bases, there was a span of 13 bases. Germline values: CDR1 MGHRA, CDR2 YSYEKL. The CDR3 covers 15 residues.

CDR3 coding DNA: TGTGCCAGCAGCTTATTCGCCGGGACTAGCAATGAGCAGTTCTTC. It specifies CASSLFAGTSNEQFF. This chain uses TRBV11-3 with TRBJ2-1; 8 positions agree with TRBD2. With 2 bases clipped from V and 6 bases from J, the junction kept 6 bases outside the gene matches. In germline, CDR1 is SGHNT, CDR2 YENEEA. CDR3 length: 15 amino acids.